The clone carrying this T cell receptor (beta chain) has only a few counts. The sample comes from a study of T cells after yellow fever vaccination. Study information: Libraries from low-cell-number fractions were prepared with the SMART-Seq v4 Ultra Low Input RNA kit.

Template switching with 5'RACE generated the TCR cDNA and added a universal primer site and UMIs. TCRdb re-called the 5' RACE reads through MiXCR, storing one row per CDR3 protein. The data contain 300,000 to 450,000 distinct CDR3 sequences, 6.2% of them singletons. CDR3 size: 16 residues. With V trimmed by 4 bases and J by 7 bases, 14 bases remained unmatched. CDR1 and CDR2 (germline): SGHNT, YYREEE (reference sequence). Material: PBMCs, obtained 5 days after the yellow fever booster vaccination. The rearrangement joins TRBV5-4 to TRBJ2-1, with TRBD2 identical over 7 bases. The clonotype originates from a man younger than 45 who received the YFV17D yellow fever vaccine. The CDR3 coding sequence is TGTGCCAGCAGCCCCGGAAAGGGCGGGAGTACGAATGAGCAGTTCTTC. Protein sequence: CASSPGKGGSTNEQFF.